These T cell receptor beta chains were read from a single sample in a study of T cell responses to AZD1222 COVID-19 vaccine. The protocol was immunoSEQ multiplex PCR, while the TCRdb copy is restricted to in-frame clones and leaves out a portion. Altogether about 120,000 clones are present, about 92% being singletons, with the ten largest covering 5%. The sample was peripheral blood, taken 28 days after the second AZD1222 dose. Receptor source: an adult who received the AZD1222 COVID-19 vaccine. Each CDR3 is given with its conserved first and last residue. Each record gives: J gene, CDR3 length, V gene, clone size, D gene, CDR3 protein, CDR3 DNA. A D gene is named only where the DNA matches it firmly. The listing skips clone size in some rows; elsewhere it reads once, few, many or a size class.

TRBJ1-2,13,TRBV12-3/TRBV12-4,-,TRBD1,CASSPGTGFGYTF,TGTGCCAGCAGCCCCGGGACAGGGTTTGGCTACACCTTC
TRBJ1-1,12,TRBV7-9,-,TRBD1,CASSVDRVEAFF,TGTGCCAGCAGCGTGGACAGGGTAGAAGCTTTCTTT
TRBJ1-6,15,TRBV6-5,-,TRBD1,CASRDRVWGDSPLHF,TGTGCCAGCAGGGACAGGGTTTGGGGGGATTCACCCCTCCACTTT
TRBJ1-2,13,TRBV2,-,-,CAMTTDSQGGYTF,TGTGCCATGACCACGGACTCCCAAGGGGGCTACACCTTC
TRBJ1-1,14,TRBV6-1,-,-,CASSDRYMNTEAFF,TGTGCCAGCAGTGATCGCTATATGAACACTGAAGCTTTCTTT
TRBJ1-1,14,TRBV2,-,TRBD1,CASSLQGLGTEAFF,TGTGCCAGCAGTTTACAGGGGCTTGGGACTGAAGCTTTCTTT
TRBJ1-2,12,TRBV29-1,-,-,CSVDDSIYGYTF,TGCAGCGTTGACGACAGCATCTATGGCTACACCTTC
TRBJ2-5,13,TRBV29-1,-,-,CSVAQHIQETQYF,TGCAGCGTTGCTCAGCACATCCAAGAGACCCAGTACTTC
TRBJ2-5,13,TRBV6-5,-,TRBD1,CASTGQGFETQYF,TGTGCCAGCACTGGACAGGGTTTTGAGACCCAGTACTTC
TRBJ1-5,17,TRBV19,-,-,CASGPGRGWGSNQPQHF,TGTGCCAGTGGGCCGGGCAGGGGCTGGGGGAGCAATCAGCCCCAGCATTTT
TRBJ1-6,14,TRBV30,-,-,CAWSAVGQNSPLHF,TGTGCCTGGAGTGCCGTCGGGCAGAATTCACCCCTCCACTTT
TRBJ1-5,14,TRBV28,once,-,CASSYPGGTQPQHF,TGTGCCAGCAGTTACCCGGGGGGGACTCAGCCCCAGCATTTT
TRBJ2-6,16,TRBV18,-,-,CASSLGTFSGANVLTF,TGTGCCAGCTCACTAGGGACGTTCTCTGGGGCCAACGTCCTGACTTTC
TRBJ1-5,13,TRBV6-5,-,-,CASRSEKNQPQHF,TGTGCCAGCAGGTCAGAAAAAAATCAGCCCCAGCATTTT
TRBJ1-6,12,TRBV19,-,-,CASSINNSPLHF,TGTGCCAGTAGTATAAACAACTCACCCCTCCACTTT
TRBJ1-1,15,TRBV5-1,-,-,CASSLIGARDTEAFF,TGCGCCAGCAGCCTGATAGGAGCCCGCGACACTGAAGCTTTCTTT
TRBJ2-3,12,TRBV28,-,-,CASRLASDTQYF,TGTGCCAGCAGGCTAGCTAGCGATACGCAGTATTTT
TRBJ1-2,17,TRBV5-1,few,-,CASSLQGPRLGSYGYTF,TGCGCCAGCAGCTTACAGGGACCCCGGTTGGGTAGCTATGGCTACACCTTC
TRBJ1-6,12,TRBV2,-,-,CASKSSTSPLHF,TGTGCCAGCAAATCGAGTACTTCACCCCTCCACTTT
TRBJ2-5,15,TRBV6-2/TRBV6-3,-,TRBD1,CASSDRDSPQETQYF,TGTGCCAGCAGTGACCGGGACAGTCCCCAAGAGACCCAGTACTTC
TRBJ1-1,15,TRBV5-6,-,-,CASSLLGRKNTEAFF,TGTGCCAGCAGCTTGTTAGGAAGGAAAAACACTGAAGCTTTCTTT
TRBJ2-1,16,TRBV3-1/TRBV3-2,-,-,CASSQLDWRSYNEQFF,TGTGCCAGCAGCCAGCTGGACTGGCGGAGCTACAATGAGCAGTTCTTC
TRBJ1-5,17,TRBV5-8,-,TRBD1,CASRPGQGARGNQPQHF,TGTGCCAGCCGTCCGGGACAGGGGGCAAGGGGAAATCAGCCCCAGCATTTT
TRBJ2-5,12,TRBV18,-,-,CASSSGQETQYF,TGTGCCAGCTCTTCGGGACAAGAGACCCAGTACTTC
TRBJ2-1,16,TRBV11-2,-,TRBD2,CASSAGTSGKGNEQFF,TGTGCCAGCAGCGCCGGGACTAGCGGGAAGGGCAATGAGCAGTTCTTC
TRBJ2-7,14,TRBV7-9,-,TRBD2,CASSPSGREGEQYF,TGTGCCAGCAGCCCCTCGGGGCGGGAGGGCGAGCAGTACTTC
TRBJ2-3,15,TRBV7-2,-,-,CASSLEAPNGDTQYF,TGTGCCAGCAGCTTAGAAGCGCCCAACGGGGATACGCAGTATTTT
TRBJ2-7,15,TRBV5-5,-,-,CASSFAETGAYEQYF,TGTGCCAGCAGCTTTGCGGAGACAGGAGCCTACGAGCAGTACTTC
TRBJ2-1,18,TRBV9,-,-,CASSVGAASPLTREEQFF,TGTGCCAGCAGCGTAGGCGCCGCAAGCCCCCTAACCAGAGAGGAGCAGTTCTTC
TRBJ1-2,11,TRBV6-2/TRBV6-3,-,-,CASSYWDGYTF,TGTGCCAGCAGTTACTGGGATGGCTACACCTTC